This entry is about one T cell receptor (beta chain). Its matching antigen is unknown. Generated by immunoSEQ multiplex PCR, the TCRdb table keeps only in-frame clones and is missing some. The sample records approximately 110,000 clones, 88% being singletons. This entry is derived from a study of T cell responses to AZD1222 COVID-19 vaccine. Notes on the study in general: Repertoire sampling was restricted to post-peak T cell response timepoints.

Germline-derived CDR1 and CDR2 are LGHNA and YNFKEQ. The length of the CDR3 is 21 residues. The V segment lost 0 bases and the J segment 3 bases; nucleotides outside the gene matches: 23. This chain connects TRBV4-2 to TRBJ2-7; 7 bases are shared with TRBD1. The starting material was peripheral blood, obtained on day 0 of AZD1222 vaccination. The receptor comes from an adult in good health. CDR3 sequence reads: CASSQDFPRGQTGTAVYEQYF. DNA for the CDR3: TGTGCCAGCAGCCAAGATTTTCCGCGCGGACAGACCGGGACAGCCGTCTACGAGCAGTACTTC.